What follows is one T cell receptor (beta chain) and its context. This sample was taken from a study of blood T cell repertoires in COVID-19. Study details: Some COVID-19 samples were acute and others convalescent; all came from the United States, Italy and Spain.

Original methodology: Amplifying reference gene primers gave estimates of nucleated cell counts. Measured with immunoSEQ multiplex PCR; TCRdb has only the in-frame clones, and not every one. V and J calls and clone size come straight from that table; D and trimming were deduced from the DNA. This table holds around 240,000 clones, 65% to 90% found once. Germline V gives CDR1 LGHDT, CDR2 YNNKEL (reference sequence). The CDR3 loop spans 15 amino acids. J lost 1 base, V lost 4 bases, and 5 bases had no gene match. The TCR was taken from a woman aged 45-65 years with acute or convalescent COVID-19. The genes are TRBV3-1 (or the pseudogene TRBV3-2) and TRBJ2-5; 8 nucleotides align to TRBD2. Sequencing was carried out using peripheral blood. The chain's CDR3 is CASSPGGGRQETQYF. CDR3 sequence (DNA): TGTGCCAGCAGCCCCGGGGGGGGGCGCCAAGAGACCCAGTACTTC.